One and the same sample provided the 11 T cell receptor beta chains below, sequenced in a study of T cell clonality in common variable immunodeficiency. Study-wide findings and caveats: Fewer deletions and N-nucleotide insertions were reportedly seen in common variable immunodeficiency TCR beta sequences.

Assay used: immunoSEQ multiplex PCR; TCRdb lists only in-frame clones, some missing. This sample comprises 28,000 or so clones, none seen once only. These receptors' antigens are unknown. The sample comprised peripheral blood mononuclear cells. The receptors shown here come from a human donor with common variable immunodeficiency.

This clone was recorded many times. The read terminates 3 residues ahead of where the CDR3 ends, so the germline J gene completes it. The identical CDR3 is also encoded by other nucleotide sequences in the sample. The chain couples TRBV19 to TRBJ1-1, with D maybe TRBD1 (5 bases). CDR1 and CDR2 (germline): LNHDA, SQIVND (reference sequence). With 6 bases removed from V and 3 bases from J, the gap between germline ends came to 8 bases. The CDR3 runs to 12 residues. The CDR3 is CASRWGDTEAFF. The CDR3 DNA, read in part, is TGTGCCAGTAGATGGGGGGACACTGAA.

This clone has a count of ten or more. The read terminates 3 residues before the CDR3 end, so the remaining end is supplied by the germline J gene. The gene calls are TRBV19 and TRBJ1-4, with D perhaps TRBD1 (5 bases). Germline lookup yields CDR1 LNHDA and CDR2 SQIVND (reference sequence). CDR3 size: 14 residues. The CDR3 bases that were read are TGTGCCAGTAGTATAGGACAGCCCATGGGGAAA. Its translation is CASSIGQPMGK. The whole CDR3 region reads CASSIGQPMGKLFF.

This clone occurred many times. The read comes to an end 3 residues before the CDR3 does, leaving the germline J gene to fill in the end. The rearrangement uses TRBV6-2 or TRBV6-3 and TRBJ2-1, with TRBD1 matching 10 bases. With 2 bases clipped from V and 6 bases from J, the junction kept 10 bases outside the gene matches. There are 17 residues in the CDR3. Germline V CDR1 and CDR2: MNHEY, SVGEGT. The DNA read from the CDR3 is TGTGCCAGCAGTTACCAACCGGGACAGGGGTCGTTCAATGAG. Its protein product is CASSYQPGQGSFNE. The entire CDR3 sequence reads CASSYQPGQGSFNEQFF.

This clone was found a few times. The CDR3 extends 3 residues past the end of the read, so its final part is completed from the germline J gene. The chain joins TRBV7-8 to TRBJ2-7, with D possibly being TRBD2 (5 bases). Germline CDR1 and CDR2: SGHVS and FQNEAQ. The CDR3 spans 16 residues. V lost 4 bases and J 2 bases, leaving 18 bases between the germline ends. CDR3 DNA, as far as it was read: TGTGCCAGCAGCTCAGCCACCGGGGTCCTCACCTACGAG. This gives the protein CASSSATGVLTYE. The CDR3 as a whole reads CASSSATGVLTYEQYF. Looking up the rest from reference TRBV7-8 and TRBJ2-7 gives the full variable domain: GAGVSQSPRYKVAKRGQDVALRCDPISGHVSLFWYQQALGQGPEFLTYFQNEAQLDKSGLPSDRFFAERPEGSVSTLKIQRTQQEDSAVYLCASSSATGVLTYEQYFGPGTRLTVT.

This clone was counted many times. The sequenced fragment ends 3 residues before the CDR3 boundary, so the rest is inferred from the germline J gene. This chain links TRBV6-2 or TRBV6-3 with TRBJ2-7; 7 bases are shared with TRBD1. V lost 6 bases, J lost 5 bases, and 7 bases stayed unmatched. The CDR3 loop spans 13 amino acids. Germline-derived CDR1 and CDR2 are MNHEY and SVGEGT. The sequenced part of the CDR3 DNA is TGTGCCAGCAGCCGGTTGCAGGGGGACGAG. Amino acid sequence: CASSRLQGDE. The whole CDR3 protein is CASSRLQGDEQYF.

This clone occurred many times. Read coverage stops 3 residues before the CDR3 terminus; the germline J gene supplies the remainder. The V and J genes are TRBV18 and TRBJ2-7; 7 positions match TRBD1. The CDR3 is 14 residues long. Unmatched junction bases numbered 5, after V lost 3 bases and J lost 3 bases. The germline CDR1 and CDR2 sequences are KGHSH and LQKENI. The CDR3 bases that were read are TGTGCCAGCTCACCCACTCGGACAGGCTACGAG. Translation: CASSPTRTGYE. In full, the CDR3 is CASSPTRTGYEQYF.

This clone was counted many times. The read terminates 3 residues before the CDR3 end, so the remaining end is supplied by the germline J gene. The chain has TRBV20-1 and TRBJ1-2, with 8 nucleotides matching TRBD1. V dropped 5 bases and J dropped 4; count of bases not matched to a gene: 6. The length of the CDR3 is 13 residues. CDR1 and CDR2 (germline): DFQATT, SNEGSKA (reference sequence). CDR3: CSAQGQGPYGYTF. Partial CDR3 DNA: TGCAGTGCTCAAGGACAGGGCCCCTATGGC.

Concerning this clone: The CDR3 end lies 3 residues beyond the end of the read and is filled in from the germline J gene. The gene calls are TRBV20-1 and TRBJ1-4; TRBD1 matches at 7 bases. This CDR3 contains 17 residues. CDR1 is DFQATT, CDR2 SNEGSKA, per germline (reference sequence). Losses at the gene ends were 5 bases for V and 3 bases for J; bases not matched to a gene: 15. The DNA read from the CDR3 is TGCAGTGCTCGTCCTGGGACAGCCACCGGACCTAATGAAAAA. Translated, it gives CSARPGTATGPNEK. The entire CDR3 sequence reads CSARPGTATGPNEKLFF.

Ten or more counts support this clone. The CDR3 goes on 3 residues after the read ends, and that part is filled in from the germline J gene. The chain joins TRBV2 to TRBJ2-2, with TRBD1 as a possible D gene (6 bases). The V end was cut by 5 bases, the J end by 7 bases, with 14 bases between. Germline V gene data show CDR1 as SNHLY and CDR2 as FYNNEI. This CDR3 comprises 14 residues. The CDR3 sequence is CASSPWDIGGELFF. CDR3 DNA (partial): TGTGCCAGCAGTCCTTGGGACATTGGCGGGGAG.

Here the CDR3 reads CSVGGGWDYGYTF. The CDR3 DNA, read in part, is TGCAGCGTCGGCGGGGGCTGGGACTATGGC. The chain combines TRBV29-1 with TRBJ1-2, with D tentatively TRBD1 (6 bases). Read data end 3 residues before the CDR3 end; the end is taken from the germline J gene. The CDR3 extends over 13 amino acids. V was shortened by 6 bases and J by 3 bases, with 14 bases between the two germline ends. The V gene's germline CDR1 is SQVTM and CDR2 ANQGSEA.

This clone was observed at least ten times. The read falls 3 residues short of the CDR3 end, and the missing part is taken from the germline J gene. The gene calls are TRBV7-9 and TRBJ2-5; D possibly corresponds to TRBD1 (5 bases). CDR3 size: 15 residues. The V gene's germline CDR1 is SEHNR and CDR2 FQNEAQ (reference sequence). V lost 4 bases and J lost 0, with 12 bases in between. This chain's CDR3 is CASSYLDSHQETQYF. CDR3 bases read: TGTGCCAGCAGCTATTTAGACAGCCACCAAGAGACC.